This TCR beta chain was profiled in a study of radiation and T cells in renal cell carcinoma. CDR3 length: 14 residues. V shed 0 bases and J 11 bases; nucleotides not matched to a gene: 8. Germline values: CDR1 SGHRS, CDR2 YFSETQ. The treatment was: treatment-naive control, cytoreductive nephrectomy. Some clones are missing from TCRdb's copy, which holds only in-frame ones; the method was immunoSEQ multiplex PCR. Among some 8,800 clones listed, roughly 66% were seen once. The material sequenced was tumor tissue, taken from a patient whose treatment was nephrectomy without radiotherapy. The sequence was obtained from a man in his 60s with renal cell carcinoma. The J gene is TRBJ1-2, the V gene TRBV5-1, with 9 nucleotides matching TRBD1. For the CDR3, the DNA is TGCGCCAGCAGCTTGGACTTGGACAGGGGCGGATACACCTTC. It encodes CASSLDLDRGGYTF. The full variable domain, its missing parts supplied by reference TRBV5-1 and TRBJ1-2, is KAGVTQTPRYLIKTRGQQVTLSCSPISGHRSVSWYQQTPGQGLQFLFEYFSETQRNKGNFPGRFSGRQFSNSRSEMNVSTLELGDSALYLCASSLDLDRGGYTFGSGTRLTVV.